Shown below are 22 T cell receptor beta chains from a single sample sequenced in a study of blood T cell repertoires in COVID-19. Sequencing was performed with immunoSEQ multiplex PCR; in TCRdb, only in-frame clones are kept and a portion is missing. The table lists about 37,000 clones, over 80% of them singletons, with around 14% in the top ten. Input material: peripheral blood. Source of these receptors: a woman aged 25 to 39 in a cohort sampled during active COVID-19.

The chain joins TRBV19 to TRBJ2-5, with TRBD2 identical over 7 bases. The CDR3 sequence is 16 residues long. In germline, CDR1 is LNHDA, CDR2 SQIVND (reference sequence). J gave up 5 bases and V 7 bases, and 16 bases lay outside the gene matches. The CDR3 region has the DNA TGTGCCAGTACCCAAAATCCGCGGGGGAACGGGGAGACCCAGTACTTC. The encoded protein is CASTQNPRGNGETQYF. Filled out from reference TRBV19 and TRBJ2-5, the complete variable domain reads DGGITQSPKYLFRKEGQNVTLSCEQNLNHDAMYWYRQDPGQGLRLIYYSQIVNDFQKGDIAEGYSVSREKKESFPLTVTSAQKNPTAFYLCASTQNPRGNGETQYFGPGTRLLVL.

V is TRBV5-1 and J is TRBJ2-2, with D possibly being TRBD2 (5 bases). V dropped 3 bases and J dropped 5 bases, with 17 bases sitting between them. The CDR3 loop spans 16 amino acids. CDR1 SGHRS and CDR2 YFSETQ come from the germline V gene. CDR3 nucleotide sequence: TGCGCCAGCAGCTACAACCCCGGAGAGGGAACCGGGGAGCTGTTTTTT. Its protein is CASSYNPGEGTGELFF.

This clone came up a few times. This chain links TRBV7-9 with TRBJ2-2, with TRBD2 as a possible D gene (6 bases). V was cut by 4 bases and J by 2 bases, with 8 bases left in between. The length of the CDR3 is 14 residues. The germline V gene encodes CDR1 SEHNR and CDR2 FQNEAQ (reference sequence). This chain's CDR3 is CASSSRGNTGELFF. The DNA for the CDR3 is TGTGCCAGCAGCTCGCGGGGAAACACCGGGGAGCTGTTTTTT.

The V and J genes are TRBV6-1 and TRBJ1-2, with D possibly TRBD1 on 6 matching bases. The CDR3 is 13 amino acids. The V and J ends lost 3 bases and 7 bases respectively, with 12 bases between them. Germline V gene sequence: CDR1 MNHNS, CDR2 SASEGT. The CDR3 coding sequence is TGTGCCAGCAGTGATACAGGGTCGCGTGGCTACACCTTC. This encodes CASSDTGSRGYTF.

The J gene is TRBJ1-5, the V gene TRBV19; tentative D call: TRBD1 (6 bases). V lost 5 bases and J lost 4, with 12 bases in between. The germline CDR1 and CDR2 sequences are LNHDA and SQIVND (reference sequence). This CDR3 has 14 residues. CDR3 bases: TGTGCCAGTAGTTCCACAGGGATGAATCAGCCCCAGCATTTT. Protein product: CASSSTGMNQPQHF.

Turning to this clone: Sequence at one end of the junction differs from germline and may be a read error. This sequence joins TRBV29-1 and TRBJ2-1, with D perhaps TRBD1 (6 bases). The CDR3 contains 15 residues. From germline, CDR1 is SQVTM and CDR2 ANQGSEA. The CDR3 nucleotides read TGCAGCGTCGAAGGACAGACGAGCTCCTACAATGAGCAGTTCTTC. It translates to CSVEGQTSSYNEQFF.

The table lists this clone with a count of one. The J gene is TRBJ1-1, the V gene TRBV3-1 (or the pseudogene TRBV3-2); tentatively, D is TRBD1 (6 bases). The CDR3 is 18 amino acids. Trimming pared 0 bases from V and 5 bases from J, leaving 22 bases between. CDR1 and CDR2 from the germline V gene are LGHDT and YNNKEL (reference sequence). The CDR3 loop reads CASSQESRPTGRGTEAFF. The CDR3 DNA reads as TGTGCCAGCAGCCAAGAGTCGCGCCCCACAGGGCGCGGGACTGAAGCTTTCTTT.

The chain employs TRBV9 and TRBJ2-1; the D gene is possibly TRBD1 (6 bases). The ends were cut back, 0 bases at V and 7 bases at J, with 11 bases in the middle. CDR3 length: 14 residues. Germline CDR1 is SGDLS and CDR2 is YYNGEE. The CDR3 loop is CASSVAWGHNEQFF. For the CDR3, the DNA is TGTGCCAGCAGCGTAGCATGGGGGCATAATGAGCAGTTCTTC.

The CDR3 is CASSFLAGAITGELFF. The CDR3 DNA sequence: TGTGCCAGTAGTTTCCTAGCGGGAGCCATAACCGGGGAGCTGTTTTTT. The J gene is TRBJ2-2, the V gene TRBV19, with 10 nucleotides matching TRBD2. The CDR3 runs to 16 residues. CDR1 is LNHDA and CDR2 is SQIVND in the germline V gene (reference sequence). The trim removed 5 bases at V and 5 bases at J, leaving 8 bases unmatched.

The chain uses TRBV10-3 and TRBJ1-6, with TRBD1 identical over 10 bases. CDR1 ENHRY and CDR2 SYGVKD come from the germline V gene. The J segment lost 5 bases and the V segment lost 6 bases, leaving 1 base of the junction unmatched. The CDR3 covers 14 residues. CDR3 in DNA: TGTGCCATCAGGGACAGGGGGAATAATTCACCCCTCCACTTT. Its protein product is CAIRDRGNNSPLHF.

V usage is TRBV30 and J usage is TRBJ2-3, with 9 bases identical to TRBD2. The CDR3 extends over 14 amino acids. Germline CDR1 is GTSNPN and CDR2 is SVGIG (reference sequence). CDR3 amino acids: CASRREGGTDTQYF. CDR3 coding DNA: TGTGCTTCGCGGCGGGAGGGGGGCACAGATACGCAGTATTTT.

The chain carries TRBV18 and TRBJ2-1, with TRBD2 as a possible D gene (5 bases). The CDR3 loop spans 14 amino acids. Between the trimmed V and J ends, which lost 3 bases and 10 bases, there was a span of 16 bases. The germline gives CDR1 KGHSH, CDR2 LQKENI. CDR3 coding DNA: TGTGCCAGCTCACCGCAGAGGGAAACGCGAGAGCAGTTCTTC. This sequence encodes CASSPQRETREQFF. Full variable domain (remainder filled in from reference TRBV18 and TRBJ2-1): NAGVMQNPRHLVRRRGQEARLRCSPMKGHSHVYWYRQLPEEGLKFMVYLQKENIIDESGMPKERFSAEFPKEGPSILRIQQVVRGDSAAYFCASSPQRETREQFFGPGTRLTVL.

This sequence joins TRBV30 and TRBJ2-2; 8 positions agree with TRBD2. Germline trimming cut 7 bases from V and 5 bases from J; bases unmatched to any gene: 12. The CDR3 has 15 residues. Germline values: CDR1 GTSNPN, CDR2 SVGIG (reference sequence). The DNA for the CDR3 is TGTGCCTTGGGCGCTGCGGGAGGTAGAACCGGGGAGCTGTTTTTT. Translating it yields CALGAAGGRTGELFF.

Remarks on this clone: Mismatch with germline at one junction end may stem from a read error. The chain joins TRBV7-7 to TRBJ2-1; 13 positions agree with TRBD2. The germline gives CDR1 SSHAT, CDR2 FNYEAQ (reference sequence). The CDR3 has 21 amino acids. The CDR3 sequence: CASSLDPWTSGSRSSYNEQFF. For the CDR3, the DNA is TGTGCTAGCAGCTTAGATCCCTGGACTAGCGGGAGCCGTAGCTCCTACAATGAGCAGTTCTTC.

The V and J genes are TRBV29-1 and TRBJ1-1, with D maybe TRBD1 (6 bases). CDR1 and CDR2 (germline): SQVTM, ANQGSEA. This CDR3 region has 11 residues. V lost 6 bases, J lost 5 bases, and 10 bases lay in between. CDR3 region: CSVHRDTEAFF. The CDR3 DNA sequence: TGCAGCGTACACAGGGATACTGAAGCTTTCTTT.

This clone was counted a few times. The V gene is TRBV28, the J gene TRBJ2-7, with a possible D match to TRBD1 (5 bases). Trimming stripped 5 bases from V and 0 bases from J, with 17 bases between. Germline assignment: CDR1 MDHEN and CDR2 SYDVKM. This CDR3 has 16 residues. The chain's CDR3 is CASSPRQPRSSYEQYF. DNA for the CDR3: TGTGCCAGCAGTCCAAGACAGCCGAGGAGCTCCTACGAGCAGTACTTC.

V usage is TRBV5-1 and J usage is TRBJ1-1, with TRBD1 as a possible D gene (5 bases). The CDR3 has 17 amino acids. Germline loops: CDR1 SGHRS, CDR2 YFSETQ. V was pared by 4 bases and J by 5 bases, with 24 bases between. The DNA of the CDR3 is TGCGCCAGCAGCCTAGCCGGTGAGGGGAGGGCGAGGACTGAAGCTTTCTTT. It codes for CASSLAGEGRARTEAFF.

V gene TRBV28 combines with J gene TRBJ2-3, with D possibly TRBD2 on 6 matching bases. CDR3 length: 13 amino acids. Germline V gives CDR1 MDHEN, CDR2 SYDVKM. Trimming removed 7 bases from V and 9 bases from J, with 17 bases in between. CDR3 in amino acids: CASNPHRRGTQYF. CDR3 bases: TGTGCCAGCAACCCACATAGGAGGGGAACGCAGTATTTT.

This rearrangement joins TRBV30 to TRBJ1-6, with TRBD1 identical over 9 bases. Germline loops: CDR1 GTSNPN, CDR2 SVGIG (reference sequence). The CDR3 contains 14 residues. With V trimmed by 1 base and J by 10 bases, 5 bases remained unmatched. Written as DNA, the CDR3 is TGTGCCTGGAGTGCCCGGGACAGGGTCTCACCCCTCCACTTT. The encoded protein is CAWSARDRVSPLHF.

V is TRBV19 and J is TRBJ1-4; 7 bases match TRBD1. Germline V CDR1 and CDR2: LNHDA, SQIVND (reference sequence). V trimming: 3 bases; J trimming: 8 bases; junction bases outside the gene matches: 9. The CDR3 has 15 residues. CDR3 in amino acids: CASSMRIRGNEKLFF. As DNA, the CDR3 is TGTGCCAGTAGTATGAGGATCAGGGGGAACGAAAAACTGTTTTTT.

The sample holds one count of this clone. This rearrangement joins TRBV5-1 to TRBJ2-1, with 11 nucleotides matching TRBD2. The V gene end was trimmed by 7 bases and the J gene end by 5 bases; junction bases not matched to a gene: 5. This CDR3 contains 14 residues. Germline V gives CDR1 SGHRS, CDR2 YFSETQ. In DNA form, the CDR3 reads TGCGCCAGCGCCTTGACTAGCGGGAACAATGAGCAGTTCTTC. This codes for CASALTSGNNEQFF.

The chain combines TRBV7-2 with TRBJ1-5; unclear D gene. Between the trimmed V and J ends, which lost 1 base and 6 bases, there was a span of 16 bases. CDR3 length: 16 residues. Germline V gene lookup returns CDR1 SGHTA and CDR2 FQGNSA. The CDR3 protein is CASSLGGGRVGQPQHF. The CDR3 nucleotides are TGTGCCAGCAGCTTAGGGGGAGGGAGGGTTGGTCAGCCCCAGCATTTT.